This record covers a single T cell receptor (beta chain). Its antigen remains unknown. These data belong to a study of T-cell memory formation after mild COVID-19. The TCR alpha and TCR beta cDNA libraries, bearing sample barcodes and UMIs, were generated by 5'RACE using constant-segment primers. TCRdb re-derived calls from the 5' RACE reads in MiXCR, one entry per CDR3 protein. Here the sample spans 500,000 to 600,000 distinct CDR3 sequences, roughly 17% being singletons. Study-wide results and limits: Pre-infection memory harbored some responding clones, suggesting cross-reactive memory joined.

CDR3 length: 14 residues. Germline-derived CDR1 and CDR2 are MNHEY and SVGAGI. V shed 6 bases and J shed 4 bases, with 15 bases lying between them. Sequenced: PBMCs or a T cell subset sorted from them (not recorded which). The genes are TRBV6-5 and TRBJ2-5, with unresolved D. This TCR was sampled from an adult woman who had mild COVID-19 (a few samples of this study predate the infection). Cell type and time point are not known. CDR3 DNA: TGTGCCAGCAGCCCCACCTGGGTCAGAGAGACCCAGTACTTC. It specifies CASSPTWVRETQYF.